This TCR beta chain was retrieved from a study of T cell repertoires in cytomegalovirus infection. Overall study context: In public TCR beta signatures, there were indications of both CMV infection and matching HLA type. Findings and limits, study-wide: Clonotype analysis showed dominance of the ex vivo response by HLA-C-restricted CMV-specific TCR beta clonotypes. Carriers of CMV and the relevant HLA type were discriminated by public TCR beta frequency.

Germline assignment: CDR1 MDHEN and CDR2 SYDVKM. The length of the CDR3 is 14 residues. Between the trimmed V and J ends, which lost 6 bases and 5 bases, there was a span of 14 bases. This clonotype came up a few times. Its antigen is currently unknown. TCRdb ran MiXCR on the reads and lists one entry per CDR3 protein. The table has some 440,000 distinct CDR3 sequences, 30% to 40% seen once. Sequenced material: PBMCs. V and J are TRBV28 and TRBJ1-5; D ambiguous. The TCR was taken from a human donor in good health (CMV status not recorded). Some clones in this sample may be carry-over from other donors' samples. The CDR3 loop is CASSPNRADQPQHF. CDR3 sequence (DNA): TGTGCCAGCAGCCCCAATAGAGCCGATCAGCCCCAGCATTTT. The full variable domain, rest sourced from reference TRBV28 and TRBJ1-5, is DVKVTQSSRYLVKRTGEKVFLECVQDMDHENMFWYRQDPGLGLRLIYFSYDVKMKEKGDIPEGYSVSREKKERFSLILESASTNQTSMYLCASSPNRADQPQHFGDGTRLSIL.